This TCR beta chain was obtained from a study of blood T cell repertoires in COVID-19. This CDR3 is 14 amino acids long. The germline V and J ends were trimmed by 5 bases and 3 bases, with 14 bases remaining between them. Germline V lookup: CDR1 MNHEY, CDR2 SMNVEV (reference sequence). Clones were sequenced by immunoSEQ multiplex PCR, and TCRdb holds only the in-frame ones, with some missing. Among about 100,000 clones listed, over 80% were seen once. This TCR derives from a man between 45 and 60 years old with active or convalescent COVID-19. V usage is TRBV27 and J usage is TRBJ2-7, with a possible D match to TRBD2 (7 bases). The specimen was peripheral blood. CDR3 DNA sequence: TGTGCCAGCAGTCGATCAGGGGAGGGCTACGAGCAGTACTTC. It codes for CASSRSGEGYEQYF.